One and the same sample provided the 30 T cell receptor beta chains below, sequenced in a study of blood T cell repertoires in COVID-19. Sequencing was performed with immunoSEQ multiplex PCR; in TCRdb, only in-frame clones are kept and a portion is missing. The table records tens of thousands of clones, around nine tenths of them present only once. Material: peripheral blood. The receptors shown here come from an elderly man with acute or convalescent COVID-19.

The gene calls are TRBV6-4 and TRBJ2-3, with a weak D call TRBD2 (5 bases). With 4 bases removed from V and 1 base from J, the gap between germline ends came to 12 bases. Germline lookup yields CDR1 MRHNA and CDR2 SNTAGT. CDR3 length: 15 amino acids. CDR3 in DNA: TGTGCCAGCAGTGCTGAGGGTTGGGGCACAGATACGCAGTATTTT. It encodes CASSAEGWGTDTQYF.

This clone is a singleton in its sample. The chain recombines TRBV19 with TRBJ1-3, with TRBD1 identical over 7 bases. The CDR3 loop spans 15 amino acids. The germline CDR1 and CDR2 sequences are LNHDA and SQIVND (reference sequence). The junction had 4 bases not matched to a gene; V was cut back by 5 bases and J by 0 bases. This chain's CDR3 is CASSGQADSGNTIYF. CDR3 sequence (DNA): TGTGCCAGTAGTGGACAGGCTGACTCTGGAAACACCATATATTTT.

This chain uses TRBV6-5 with TRBJ1-6; D may be TRBD1 (6 bases). The CDR3 contains 14 residues. Germline V gene sequence: CDR1 MNHEY, CDR2 SVGAGI. The ends were cut back, 7 bases at V and 7 bases at J, with 14 bases in the middle. The CDR3 bases are TGTGCCAGCAAAAGGGGGACGGTGAATTCACCCCTCCACTTT. Protein sequence: CASKRGTVNSPLHF.

The chain links TRBV5-6 to TRBJ1-2, with D possibly matching TRBD1 (5 bases). The CDR3 loop spans 15 amino acids. Looked up from germline, CDR1 is SGHDT and CDR2 is YYEEEE. V was clipped by 4 bases and J by 2 bases, with 15 bases between them. CDR3 in amino acids: CASSLGAGKNYGYTF. CDR3 bases: TGTGCCAGCAGCCTTGGGGCAGGGAAGAACTATGGCTACACCTTC.

This sequence joins TRBV28 and TRBJ2-7; possibly TRBD1 or TRBD2 for D (6 bases each). The CDR3 runs 13 residues. With 10 bases removed from V and 3 bases from J, the gap between germline ends came to 16 bases. Per the germline V gene, CDR1 is MDHEN and CDR2 is SYDVKM. The CDR3, as DNA: TGTGCCACCAGGGGAAGGGAGGTCTACGAGCAGTACTTC. Amino acids: CATRGREVYEQYF.

This rearrangement joins TRBV5-1 to TRBJ1-6, with 10 bases fitting TRBD1. V gave up 0 bases and J gave up 6 bases; unmatched junction bases: 3. CDR1 and CDR2 from the germline V gene are SGHRS and YFSETQ. The CDR3 spans 16 residues. In DNA form, the CDR3 reads TGCGCCAGCAGCTTGGTGACAGGGGGCGGTAATTCACCCCTCCACTTT. It translates to CASSLVTGGGNSPLHF.

This clone was observed once. The CDR3 here is CASAGGQGNYGYTF. The CDR3 DNA sequence: TGCGCCAGCGCTGGGGGCCAGGGGAACTATGGCTACACCTTC. The rearrangement links TRBV5-1 to TRBJ1-2; tentatively, D is TRBD1 (6 bases). CDR3 size: 14 residues. Per the germline V gene, CDR1 is SGHRS and CDR2 is YFSETQ. Trimming removed 7 bases at V and 2 bases at J, with 15 bases between.

The chain links TRBV9 to TRBJ1-6; TRBD1 aligns across 8 bases. The CDR3 has 15 residues. Germline assignment: CDR1 SGDLS and CDR2 YYNGEE. The trim removed 3 bases at V and 7 bases at J, leaving 6 bases unmatched. The CDR3 region is CASSGGDRRNSPLHF. The CDR3 region has the DNA TGTGCCAGCAGCGGAGGGGACAGGAGGAATTCACCCCTCCACTTT.

DNA of the CDR3: TGTGCCAGCAAAGGGCAGGGAATAACCGAGCAGTACTTC. Translating it yields CASKGQGITEQYF. This chain connects TRBV5-4 to TRBJ2-7; weak D call: TRBD1 (5 bases). V was pared by 6 bases and J by 6 bases, with 16 bases between. Germline assignment: CDR1 SGHNT and CDR2 YYREEE (reference sequence). The length of the CDR3 is 13 residues.

The rearrangement links TRBV2 to TRBJ2-7; D is perhaps TRBD1 (6 bases). The length of the CDR3 is 11 residues. The germline V and J ends were trimmed by 9 bases and 3 bases, with 9 bases remaining between them. Germline CDR1 and CDR2: SNHLY and FYNNEI. This CDR3 reads CASTQGYEQYF. CDR3 DNA sequence: TGTGCCAGTACACAGGGCTACGAGCAGTACTTC.

The chain links TRBV19 to TRBJ2-4; D is possibly TRBD2 (7 bases). CDR1 LNHDA and CDR2 SQIVND come from the germline V gene (reference sequence). V shed 5 bases and J shed 2 bases, with 16 bases lying between them. This CDR3 has 16 residues. The DNA for the CDR3 is TGTGCCAGTAGTTCTCCGGACAGCGGGACCAAAAACATTCAGTACTTC. Protein sequence: CASSSPDSGTKNIQYF. Complete variable domain (other parts from reference TRBV19 and TRBJ2-4): DGGITQSPKYLFRKEGQNVTLSCEQNLNHDAMYWYRQDPGQGLRLIYYSQIVNDFQKGDIAEGYSVSREKKESFPLTVTSAQKNPTAFYLCASSSPDSGTKNIQYFGAGTRLSVL.

The V gene is TRBV24-1, the J gene TRBJ2-1; D is unresolved. The CDR3 has 15 residues. The ends were cut back, 1 base at V and 7 bases at J, with 13 bases in the middle. CDR1 is KGHDR, CDR2 SFDVKD, per germline. The CDR3 nucleotides are TGTGCCACCAGTGATTTCAAGCTTCTGAGGAATGAGCAGTTCTTC. Translation gives CATSDFKLLRNEQFF.

The chain links TRBV19 to TRBJ1-4; D ambiguous. The CDR3 runs to 13 residues. V lost 7 bases to trimming and J lost 8 bases, with 14 bases between them. Germline assignment: CDR1 LNHDA and CDR2 SQIVND (reference sequence). The CDR3 nucleotides are TGTGCCAGTATATCGGGAGGTGAAGAAAAACTGTTTTTT. Its protein is CASISGGEEKLFF.

The gene calls are TRBV7-3 and TRBJ2-6; 7 bases agree with TRBD1. CDR3 length: 18 amino acids. V shed 2 bases, J shed 3 bases, and the junction held 10 bases outside the gene matches. Germline V lookup: CDR1 SGHTA, CDR2 FQGTGA. The CDR3, as DNA: TGTGCCAGCAGCTTACACCGGGACAGTGGGCTTGGGGCCAACGTCCTGACTTTC. Residues: CASSLHRDSGLGANVLTF.

This chain links TRBV15 with TRBJ1-2; perhaps TRBD1 as D (6 bases). Looked up from germline, CDR1 is LNHNV and CDR2 is YYDKDF (reference sequence). The CDR3 runs to 15 residues. The V gene lost 0 bases and the J gene lost 7 bases, with 15 bases spanning the gap. The CDR3 coding sequence is TGTGCCACCAGCAGAGATGGATCAGGGGAGGGTGGCTACACCTTC. Its protein product is CATSRDGSGEGGYTF.

This sequence joins TRBV6-2 or TRBV6-3 and TRBJ1-5, with D hard to call. Germline V gives CDR1 MNHEY, CDR2 SVGEGT. The germline V and J ends were trimmed by 2 bases and 0 bases, with 17 bases remaining between them. CDR3 size: 18 residues. The DNA for the CDR3 is TGTGCCAGCAGTTACGAGGGCGGCCAGAGCCGTAGCAATCAGCCCCAGCATTTT. Protein product: CASSYEGGQSRSNQPQHF.

The chain uses TRBV5-1 and TRBJ2-2, with 7 bases identical to TRBD1. V lost 4 bases and J lost 2; bases outside the gene matches: 5. Germline values: CDR1 SGHRS, CDR2 YFSETQ. The CDR3 contains 15 residues. The chain's CDR3 is CASSLRDSNTGELFF. DNA for the CDR3: TGCGCCAGCAGCCTCCGGGACAGTAACACCGGGGAGCTGTTTTTT.

V and J are TRBV7-3 and TRBJ2-2; D may be TRBD2 (6 bases). Germline CDR1 and CDR2: SGHTA and FQGTGA. V was cut by 0 bases and J by 4 bases, with 12 bases left in between. The CDR3 runs 16 residues. The CDR3 DNA reads TGTGCCAGCAGCTTAACGGGGCAGGGAGGCACCGGGGAGCTGTTTTTT. Translation: CASSLTGQGGTGELFF.

The gene calls are TRBV6-6 and TRBJ1-1; 8 bases are a match to TRBD1. Germline V lookup: CDR1 MNHNY, CDR2 SVGAGI (reference sequence). This CDR3 is 15 amino acids long. V trimming: 4 bases; J trimming: 8 bases; junction bases outside the gene matches: 12. This chain's CDR3 is CASSSPSSGTGEAFF. The CDR3 DNA follows: TGTGCCAGCAGTTCTCCCAGCTCCGGGACAGGAGAAGCTTTCTTT.

The rearrangement links TRBV4-2 to TRBJ1-4, with 10 bases aligning to TRBD1. V shed 4 bases, J shed 5 bases, and the junction held 4 bases outside the gene matches. The CDR3 totals 15 residues. CDR1 is LGHNA, CDR2 YNFKEQ, per germline. The CDR3 nucleotides are TGTGCCAGCAGCCTGGGACAGGGGATCAATGAAAAACTGTTTTTT. It is translated as CASSLGQGINEKLFF.

For the CDR3, the DNA is TGTGCCAGCAGGGTGACAGGGTTAGAGACCCAGTACTTC. Translation gives CASRVTGLETQYF. The chain has TRBV7-9 and TRBJ2-5; 7 nucleotides align to TRBD1. Germline V gives CDR1 SEHNR, CDR2 FQNEAQ (reference sequence). The CDR3 sequence is 13 residues long. V shed 6 bases and J 4 bases; nucleotides not matched to a gene: 5.

The J gene is TRBJ2-7, the V gene TRBV2, with 7 bases that match TRBD1. The CDR3 has 14 residues. CDR1 is SNHLY, CDR2 FYNNEI, per germline. J gave up 4 bases and V 3 bases, and 6 bases lay outside the gene matches. The CDR3 DNA sequence: TGTGCCAGCAGTGACCCTGGCAGGGGGTACGAGCAGTACTTC. Translating gives CASSDPGRGYEQYF.

The CDR3 bases are TGCAGCGGCATGACTGGGCAGGGCTATGGCTACACCTTC. Protein: CSGMTGQGYGYTF. This chain connects TRBV29-1 to TRBJ1-2; a possible D gene is TRBD1 (5 bases). V was trimmed by 7 bases and J by 4 bases, leaving 16 bases between them. Germline CDR1 is SQVTM and CDR2 is ANQGSEA. This CDR3 has 13 residues.

CDR3 DNA: TGTGCCAGCAGTTTCGGAGGGACAGGGGTCACCGGGGAGCTGTTTTTT. This translates into CASSFGGTGVTGELFF. This chain uses TRBV5-4 with TRBJ2-2; 10 nucleotides agree with TRBD1. The CDR3 length is 16 residues. The germline CDR1 and CDR2 sequences are SGHNT and YYREEE (reference sequence). With V trimmed by 5 bases and J by 4 bases, 8 bases remained unmatched.

The rearrangement joins TRBV24-1 to TRBJ2-2; 7 nucleotides agree with TRBD1. V dropped 4 bases and J dropped 10; count of bases not matched to a gene: 8. Looked up from germline, CDR1 is KGHDR and CDR2 is SFDVKD. The CDR3 has 14 amino acids. CDR3 sequence: CATSEPQGKEELFF. In DNA, the CDR3 is TGTGCCACCAGTGAACCACAGGGGAAGGAGGAGCTGTTTTTT.

The sample holds a few counts of this clone. The chain recombines TRBV4-1 with TRBJ1-5; 10 bases fit TRBD1. Trimming at V came to 3 bases and at J to 0 bases, leaving 2 bases not matched to a gene. CDR1 and CDR2 (germline): MGHRA, YSYEKL. There are 16 residues in the CDR3. Here the CDR3 DNA reads TGCGCCAGCAGCCAGGGACAGGGGTCTAGCAATCAGCCCCAGCATTTT. Amino acids: CASSQGQGSSNQPQHF.

The chain couples TRBV13 to TRBJ2-2; D possibly corresponds to TRBD1 (7 bases). V was pared by 8 bases and J by 2 bases, with 15 bases between. This CDR3 is 15 amino acids long. Germline V gene data show CDR1 as PRHDT and CDR2 as FYEKMQ (reference sequence). CDR3 amino acids: CASRRGTANTGELFF. The CDR3 DNA sequence: TGTGCCAGCCGGAGGGGGACAGCCAACACCGGGGAGCTGTTTTTT.

This chain links TRBV5-1 with TRBJ1-4; 9 bases are shared with TRBD1. J was trimmed by 8 bases and V by 4 bases; bases with no gene match: 9. Germline-derived CDR1 and CDR2 are SGHRS and YFSETQ. The CDR3 consists of 15 residues. CDR3 sequence reads: CASSGGTGSWEKLFF. The CDR3 region has the DNA TGCGCCAGCAGCGGCGGGACAGGGTCGTGGGAAAAACTGTTTTTT.

The chain uses TRBV6-4 and TRBJ1-2; 9 nucleotides match TRBD1. The CDR3 consists of 13 residues. Germline V lookup: CDR1 MRHNA, CDR2 SNTAGT. V was pared by 4 bases and J by 4 bases, with 1 base of the junction left unmatched. CDR3 amino acids: CASSGGQGYGYTF. The CDR3 coding sequence is TGTGCCAGCAGTGGGGGACAGGGCTATGGCTACACCTTC.

The chain recombines TRBV29-1 with TRBJ2-5; a possible D gene is TRBD1 (5 bases). CDR3 length: 12 amino acids. The germline V and J ends were trimmed by 8 bases and 5 bases, with 15 bases remaining between them. Germline V CDR1 and CDR2: SQVTM, ANQGSEA. The CDR3 here is CSTSAGHETQYF. Here the CDR3 DNA reads TGCAGCACCTCGGCAGGGCACGAGACCCAGTACTTC. Full variable domain (outside the CDR3, taken from reference TRBV29-1 and TRBJ2-5): SAVISQKPSRDICQRGTSLTIQCQVDSQVTMMFWYRQQPGQSLTLIATANQGSEATYESGFVIDKFPISRPNLTFSTLTVSNMSPEDSSIYLCSTSAGHETQYFGPGTRLLVL.